The TCR beta chain under discussion was sequenced for a study of cytotoxic CD8 clonotypes in ibrutinib-treated CLL. V gave up 11 bases and J gave up 15 bases; unmatched junction bases: 8. CDR3 length: 12 amino acids. Per germline, CDR1 LNHDA and CDR2 SQIVND (reference sequence). Profiled with immunoSEQ multiplex PCR; TCRdb holds only in-frame clones, not every one. The repertoire holds about 15,000 clones, with less than 80% as singletons. Genomic DNA in an amount of about 2 micrograms was extracted from cryopreserved PBMCs and used for the preparation of TCR beta libraries. Sequences were derived from PBMCs, sampled before ibrutinib treatment. J is TRBJ2-1 and V is TRBV19, with 15 positions matching TRBD2. This receptor was taken from a human donor with chronic lymphocytic leukemia. The CDR3 loop is CAAGLAGGTMFF. The CDR3 DNA reads as TGTGCCGCGGGACTAGCGGGGGGTACCATGTTCTTC.